The source of this TCR beta chain is a study of identical twins. Study results and caveats: Insertion counts were lower in abundant cord blood beta clonotypes, a trend that memory repertoires did not show. Models came in too low on out-of-frame TCR alpha sharing in monozygotic twins.

Regarding this clonotype: The antigen is undetermined.

From the 5' RACE reads, TCRdb called clonotypes with MiXCR, one entry per CDR3 protein. This table holds roughly 250,000 distinct CDR3 sequences, around 7.6% found once. This CDR3 has 11 amino acids. Germline V gene sequence: CDR1 DFQATT, CDR2 SNEGSKA (reference sequence). Between the trimmed V and J ends, which lost 3 bases and 11 bases, there was a span of 11 bases. The sample was also linked to a second study, of yellow fever vaccine responses in identical twins.

The sequence derives from a woman younger than 35 in good health. Sequencing used CD8+ T cells sorted from blood. This chain links TRBV20-1 with TRBJ2-1; D uncertain. The CDR3 is CSARETHQQFF. In DNA form, the CDR3 reads TGCAGTGCTAGGGAAACCCACCAGCAGTTCTTC.